The T cell receptor (beta chain) described here comes from a study of blood T cells in healthy people across ages. Trimming took 8 bases from V and 0 from J, leaving 8 bases between them. Per the germline V gene, CDR1 is SGHDN and CDR2 is FVKESK. The CDR3 contains 13 residues. Primed by a sample-barcoded 5' primer and a J-beta primer mix, a second PCR proceeded for roughly 6 to 12 cycles. TCRdb fed the 5' RACE reads into MiXCR, producing one record per CDR3 protein. This sample has hundreds of thousands of distinct CDR3 sequences, with roughly 25% found just once. These data were also filed under a second study, of T cells of mothers and their children.

The receptor's source is a boy younger than 18 in good health. The specimen sequenced was blood. The rearrangement links TRBV14 to TRBJ2-1; D is possibly TRBD2 (5 bases). The CDR3 loop is CASRESSYNEQFF. CDR3 in DNA: TGTGCCAGCCGGGAAAGCTCCTACAATGAGCAGTTCTTC.